What follows is one T cell receptor beta chain and its context. The data derive from a study of T cell responses to AZD1222 COVID-19 vaccine. The V and J ends lost 1 base and 5 bases respectively, with 14 bases between them. The CDR3 is made up of 16 amino acids. CDR1 and CDR2 from the germline V gene are LGHNA and YNFKEQ. Data came from immunoSEQ multiplex PCR; TCRdb stores just in-frame clones and leaves some out. Counted here are about 120,000 clones, roughly 85% occurring once; the ten biggest clones make up roughly a sixth. The chain recombines TRBV4-2 with TRBJ1-4; D unclear. The starting material was peripheral blood, obtained on day 0 of MenACWY control vaccination. This clonotype was sampled from an adult in good health. DNA for the CDR3: TGTGCCAGCAGCCAAGGGGAAACCTTCCCCAATGAAAAACTGTTTTTT. Protein: CASSQGETFPNEKLFF.